Listed below are T cell receptor beta chains from one sample, sequenced in a study of siplizumab effects on memory and regulatory T cells. TCRdb's table, derived via immunoSEQ multiplex PCR, lists solely in-frame clones and lacks some. Here the sample spans tens of thousands of clones, about 88% being singletons. The sample was naive CD8+ T cells sorted from blood. These receptors all come from a human donor in good health. The CDR3 runs from the conserved cysteine through the conserved F or W.

TRBJ1-2	TRBV5-1	CASSWYPDRVANYGYTF
TRBJ2-3	TRBV4-1	CASSFVPTDTQYF
TRBJ2-2	TRBV7-6	CASILDRGVGELFF
TRBJ1-1	TRBV6-1	CASSEGQGKTEAFF
TRBJ2-3	TRBV7-8	CASSSQETSGSWGTDTQYF
TRBJ1-1	TRBV4-1	CASSSIKGQGGGTEAFF
TRBJ1-2	TRBV4-1	CASSHMTGDGYTF
TRBJ2-3	TRBV15	CATSPPRETSTDTQYF
TRBJ1-3	TRBV19	CASSIFGSGNTIYF
TRBJ1-1	TRBV7-3	CASSSDTGDTEAFF
TRBJ2-3	TRBV4-2	CASSQRDYTSTDTQYF
TRBJ2-5	TRBV7-6	CASSSGTGGWETQYF
TRBJ2-7	TRBV11-2	CASSFSPGQADEQYF
TRBJ1-1	TRBV23-1	CASSAGLANTEAFF
TRBJ2-7	TRBV5-5	CASSLRLAGPDEQYF
TRBJ2-1	TRBV2	CASGGTTVQNEQFF
TRBJ2-1	TRBV6-5	CASSYRGEGDEQFF
TRBJ1-5	TRBV4-1	CASSQGLGGYSNQPQHF
TRBJ2-7	TRBV7-8	CASSLPANSYEQYF
TRBJ1-1	TRBV27	CASSLVGGGTEAFF
TRBJ2-7	TRBV4-1	CASCYRAGGMNYEQYF
TRBJ1-3	TRBV19	CASSVGTGVGNTIYF